This passage covers 31 T cell receptor beta chains from one sample sequenced in a study of beta chain features in type 1 diabetes. As every portion of the isolated RNA was reverse transcribed, the sequencing read expressed TCRB transcripts. Only in-frame clones appear in the TCRdb table, and some are missing; sequencing was by immunoSEQ multiplex PCR. In the table there are fewer than 350,000 clones, 8% of which are singletons. The sequencing sample was made of central memory CD4+ T cells from blood. The receptors shown here come from a woman under 30 in good health.

This clone occurred a few times. The chain carries TRBV14 and TRBJ2-5; D remains ambiguous. This CDR3 is 16 amino acids long. Germline-derived CDR1 and CDR2 are SGHDN and FVKESK. The V gene lost 4 bases and the J gene lost 2 bases, with 17 bases spanning the gap. The CDR3 loop is CASSLSGKGGQETQYF. CDR3 nucleotides: TGTGCCAGCAGCCTAAGTGGTAAAGGTGGGCAAGAGACCCAGTACTTC. Based on the CDR3 plus reference TRBV14 and TRBJ2-5, the full variable domain is EAGVTQFPSHSVIEKGQTVTLRCDPISGHDNLYWYRRVMGKEIKFLLHFVKESKQDESGMPNNRFLAERTGGTYSTLKVQPAELEDSGVYFCASSLSGKGGQETQYFGPGTRLLVL.

This clone has only a few counts. This chain links TRBV25-1 with TRBJ2-5, with D uncertain. The ends were cut back, 5 bases at V and 1 base at J, with 5 bases in the middle. Germline V gene sequence: CDR1 MGHDK, CDR2 SYGVNS. The CDR3 loop spans 12 amino acids. The CDR3 sequence is CASSLTQETQYF. The CDR3 nucleotides are TGTGCCAGCAGTCTAACCCAAGAGACCCAGTACTTC.

Concerning this clone: This sequence may be a read error, since a much larger clone differs from it by one base. The same CDR3 arises from other DNA sequences in this sample as well. The chain has TRBV6-6 and TRBJ2-7; TRBD1 matches at 9 bases. This CDR3 spans 14 amino acids. After removal of 6 bases from V and 0 bases from J, the junction contained 3 bases not matched to a gene. Germline loops: CDR1 MNHNY, CDR2 SVGAGI (reference sequence). Written as DNA, the CDR3 is TGTGCCAGCAGGACAGGGGGGTCCTCCTACGAGCAGTACTTC. This gives the protein CASRTGGSSYEQYF.

This clone was seen at least ten times. The chain uses TRBV11-2 and TRBJ2-5; 7 nucleotides line up with TRBD1. The length of the CDR3 is 13 residues. CDR1 and CDR2 (germline): SGHAT, FQNNGV. V was clipped by 6 bases and J by 4 bases; unmatched bases: 5. This CDR3 is CASSRDRAETQYF. CDR3 nucleotides: TGTGCCAGCAGTCGGGACAGAGCAGAGACCCAGTACTTC. The full variable domain, its missing parts supplied by reference TRBV11-2 and TRBJ2-5, is EAGVAQSPRYKIIEKRQSVAFWCNPISGHATLYWYQQILGQGPKLLIQFQNNGVVDDSQLPKDRFSAERLKGVDSTLKIQPAKLEDSAVYLCASSRDRAETQYFGPGTRLLVL.

The rearrangement uses TRBV18 and TRBJ2-7, with 7 bases fitting TRBD2. The germline V gene has CDR1 KGHSH and CDR2 LQKENI. V was clipped by 3 bases and J by 0 bases; unmatched bases: 8. The CDR3 sequence is 16 residues long. In DNA, the CDR3 is TGTGCCAGCTCACCTGCCGGGGGGTCCAGCTCCTACGAGCAGTACTTC. Its protein is CASSPAGGSSSYEQYF.

The chain is built from TRBV7-3 and TRBJ2-1; D possibly uses TRBD1 or TRBD2 (6 bases each). Trimming shortened V by 5 bases and J by 8 bases, and 19 bases separated the two germline ends. This CDR3 has 15 residues. Germline loops: CDR1 SGHTA, CDR2 FQGTGA. Here the CDR3 DNA reads TGTGCCAGCAGCCCGAAACGGGGGCCCGTCCATGAGCAGTTCTTC. The encoded protein is CASSPKRGPVHEQFF.

This clone was found a few times. V and J are TRBV30 and TRBJ2-3; 8 bases map to TRBD1. Looked up from germline, CDR1 is GTSNPN and CDR2 is SVGIG (reference sequence). J lost 10 bases, V lost 3 bases, and 15 bases had no gene match. The CDR3 runs 15 residues. The CDR3 protein is CAWSSSLTTGGAQYF. In DNA form, the CDR3 reads TGTGCCTGGAGCTCCTCCCTGACTACAGGGGGTGCGCAGTATTTT.

The V and J genes are TRBV5-1 and TRBJ2-1; 8 bases line up with TRBD1. The V segment lost 3 bases and the J segment 0 bases; nucleotides outside the gene matches: 2. Germline V gene sequence: CDR1 SGHRS, CDR2 YFSETQ. There are 15 residues in the CDR3. CDR3 DNA: TGCGCCAGCAGCTGGACAGGGCCCTCCTACAATGAGCAGTTCTTC. Translation: CASSWTGPSYNEQFF.

The chain has TRBV18 and TRBJ1-4; D unresolved. Germline V gives CDR1 KGHSH, CDR2 LQKENI. V lost 2 bases to trimming and J lost 7 bases, with 11 bases between them. The CDR3 sequence is 14 residues long. The CDR3 DNA is TGTGCCAGCTCACCAACGGGAGGGAGTGAAAAACTGTTTTTT. Encoded protein: CASSPTGGSEKLFF.

This clone was seen a few times. V gene TRBV5-1 combines with J gene TRBJ1-1; D is undetermined. Trimming stripped 0 bases from V and 3 bases from J, with 6 bases between. Germline V lookup: CDR1 SGHRS, CDR2 YFSETQ. This CDR3 region has 13 residues. CDR3 protein: CASSLDPDTEAFF. CDR3 DNA sequence: TGCGCCAGCAGCTTGGATCCGGACACTGAAGCTTTCTTT.

The sample holds a few counts of this clone. V is TRBV2 and J is TRBJ2-5; 12 bases match TRBD1. The CDR3 has 15 residues. V lost 6 bases to trimming and J lost 4 bases; unmatched junction nucleotides: 6. Germline-derived CDR1 and CDR2 are SNHLY and FYNNEI. The CDR3 sequence is CASRGQGAPGETQYF. The DNA of the CDR3 is TGTGCCAGCAGGGGACAGGGGGCGCCGGGAGAGACCCAGTACTTC.

Only a few counts were recorded for this clone. The V and J genes are TRBV18 and TRBJ2-1, with D maybe TRBD2 (5 bases). The CDR3 is 16 amino acids. V was pared by 1 base and J by 0 bases, with 10 bases between. Germline V gives CDR1 KGHSH, CDR2 LQKENI. The CDR3 DNA reads TGTGCCAGCTCACCACGGGAGATACCCTCCTACAATGAGCAGTTCTTC. This gives the protein CASSPREIPSYNEQFF. The complete variable domain, with remaining parts taken from reference TRBV18 and TRBJ2-1, reads NAGVMQNPRHLVRRRGQEARLRCSPMKGHSHVYWYRQLPEEGLKFMVYLQKENIIDESGMPKERFSAEFPKEGPSILRIQQVVRGDSAAYFCASSPREIPSYNEQFFGPGTRLTVL.

This clone was seen a few times. DNA of the CDR3: TGCGCCAGCACTCCGGGGGACTTGGGAGAGACCCAGTACTTC. It encodes CASTPGDLGETQYF. The J gene is TRBJ2-5, the V gene TRBV5-1, with a tentative D call TRBD2 (6 bases). CDR3 length: 14 amino acids. Germline CDR1 and CDR2: SGHRS and YFSETQ. Trimming stripped 6 bases from V and 4 bases from J, with 16 bases between.

The rearrangement links TRBV10-3 to TRBJ1-2; D not certain. Germline-derived CDR1 and CDR2 are ENHRY and SYGVKD. There are 12 residues in the CDR3. Trimming removed 4 bases from V and 7 bases from J, with 10 bases in between. CDR3 region: CAISGVDGGYTF. The CDR3 DNA sequence: TGTGCCATCAGTGGGGTTGACGGTGGCTACACCTTC.

The chain employs TRBV7-2 and TRBJ2-1; no clear D. The CDR3 spans 12 residues. Trimming left V 3 bases short and J 9 bases short, with 9 bases between. Germline loops: CDR1 SGHTA, CDR2 FQGNSA. The CDR3 bases are TGTGCCAGCAGCTTTGACCGATTTGAGCAGTTCTTC. Translating gives CASSFDRFEQFF.

This clone came up a few times. The chain links TRBV7-6 to TRBJ2-7, with D perhaps matching TRBD1 (5 bases). The CDR3 length is 11 residues. The ends were cut back, 5 bases at V and 10 bases at J, with 12 bases in the middle. CDR1 and CDR2 from the germline V gene are SGHVS and FNYEAQ. The CDR3 DNA sequence: TGTGCCAGCAGCCTTTATCAGGGTCAGTACTTC. It is translated as CASSLYQGQYF.

This clone appeared a few times. The rearrangement uses TRBV7-8 and TRBJ2-1; 11 bases fit TRBD2. CDR3 length: 17 residues. J was trimmed by 4 bases and V by 6 bases; bases with no gene match: 11. Germline CDR1 is SGHVS and CDR2 is FQNEAQ. For the CDR3, the DNA is TGTGCCAGCAGTGCAACTTCCGGGACTAGCGGTTACAATGAGCAGTTCTTC. Its protein product is CASSATSGTSGYNEQFF.

In its sample, this clone was seen a few times. V is TRBV5-8 and J is TRBJ1-2; D is undetermined. V was shortened by 4 bases and J by 4 bases, with 11 bases between the two germline ends. The germline gives CDR1 SGHTS, CDR2 YDEGEE. The CDR3 has 13 amino acids. The CDR3 loop is CASSQQLGYGYTF. The CDR3 nucleotides read TGTGCCAGCAGCCAACAGCTTGGCTATGGCTACACCTTC. The full variable domain, its missing parts supplied by reference TRBV5-8 and TRBJ1-2, is EAGVTQSPTHLIKTRGQQATLRCSPISGHTSVYWYQQALGLGLQFLLWYDEGEERNRGNFPPRFSGRQFPNYSSELNVNALELEDSALYLCASSQQLGYGYTFGSGTRLTVV.

V and J are TRBV5-4 and TRBJ2-1; 7 bases line up with TRBD2. V was pared by 1 base and J by 8 bases, with 12 bases of the junction left unmatched. Germline values: CDR1 SGHNT, CDR2 YYREEE (reference sequence). The CDR3 sequence is 16 residues long. The CDR3 sequence: CASSLQGGRRGDEQFF. CDR3 DNA: TGTGCCAGCAGCTTGCAGGGCGGGAGAAGGGGCGATGAGCAGTTCTTC.

This clone was detected a few times. The chain carries TRBV7-2 and TRBJ2-1; 13 bases map to TRBD2. The V gene end was trimmed by 2 bases and the J gene end by 10 bases; junction bases not matched to a gene: 5. The length of the CDR3 is 15 residues. Germline loops: CDR1 SGHTA, CDR2 FQGNSA. CDR3 bases: TGTGCCAGCAGCTTAAGACTAGCGGGAGGATACGAGCAGTTCTTC. Amino acids: CASSLRLAGGYEQFF.

This clone was detected only a few times. This chain uses TRBV7-2 with TRBJ1-3; TRBD1 might be the D (5 bases). The V end was cut by 5 bases, the J end by 4 bases, with 18 bases between. Germline V lookup: CDR1 SGHTA, CDR2 FQGNSA. This CDR3 region has 16 residues. CDR3 nucleotide sequence: TGTGCCAGCAGCGCTCTAGACAGCTCCTACGGAAACACCATATATTTT. This encodes CASSALDSSYGNTIYF.

This clone was seen more than once but under ten times. The rearrangement joins TRBV28 to TRBJ1-3; no clear D gene. V lost 2 bases, J lost 6 bases, and 11 bases lay in between. This CDR3 has 14 residues. Germline CDR1 is MDHEN and CDR2 is SYDVKM. Written as DNA, the CDR3 is TGTGCCAGCAGTTTAGGCCAGACCCCAAACACCATATATTTT. Protein sequence: CASSLGQTPNTIYF. Drawing the rest from reference TRBV28 and TRBJ1-3, the complete variable domain is DVKVTQSSRYLVKRTGEKVFLECVQDMDHENMFWYRQDPGLGLRLIYFSYDVKMKEKGDIPEGYSVSREKKERFSLILESASTNQTSMYLCASSLGQTPNTIYFGEGSWLTVV.

This clone occurred a few times. V is TRBV29-1 and J is TRBJ1-3; TRBD1 matches at 8 bases. Germline CDR1 and CDR2: SQVTM and ANQGSEA. The length of the CDR3 is 13 residues. With 6 bases clipped from V and 9 bases from J, the junction kept 10 bases outside the gene matches. The CDR3 loop reads CSVKTGQASTIYF. The CDR3 DNA sequence: TGCAGCGTAAAAACGGGACAGGCCAGCACCATATATTTT.

The chain employs TRBV28 and TRBJ1-2; D call uncertain. This CDR3 has 14 residues. CDR1 MDHEN and CDR2 SYDVKM come from the germline V gene. Trimming left V 5 bases short and J 4 bases short, with 14 bases between. CDR3 in DNA: TGTGCCAGCAGTCCATTGGAAGGCCGCTATGGCTACACCTTC. Its translation: CASSPLEGRYGYTF.

This clone was recorded a few times. The genes are TRBV30 and TRBJ2-5, with D tentatively TRBD1 (5 bases). The length of the CDR3 is 14 residues. Germline CDR1 is GTSNPN and CDR2 is SVGIG (reference sequence). Trimming took 0 bases from V and 1 from J, leaving 9 bases between them. The CDR3 region is CAWSVGALQETQYF. The CDR3 DNA sequence: TGTGCCTGGAGTGTAGGGGCCCTCCAAGAGACCCAGTACTTC.

This clone came up a few times. V is TRBV7-2 and J is TRBJ1-4; tentative D call: TRBD1 (6 bases). The CDR3 loop spans 14 amino acids. Trimming left V 6 bases short and J 5 bases short, with 13 bases between. The germline gives CDR1 SGHTA, CDR2 FQGNSA. CDR3 nucleotide sequence: TGTGCCAGCAGACAACAGGGCCACAATGAAAAACTGTTTTTT. This codes for CASRQQGHNEKLFF.

The chain couples TRBV4-2 to TRBJ1-1; 10 nucleotides line up with TRBD1. V lost 4 bases to trimming and J lost 1 base; unmatched junction nucleotides: 12. The CDR3 extends over 18 amino acids. Germline CDR1 LGHNA, CDR2 YNFKEQ. The DNA of the CDR3 is TGTGCCAGCAGCCCGAGGGACAGGGGTTCGTTCGGGAACACTGAAGCTTTCTTT. Amino acid sequence: CASSPRDRGSFGNTEAFF.

The chain is built from TRBV7-3 and TRBJ1-3, with no clear D. The CDR3 length is 14 residues. The V end was cut by 3 bases, the J end by 0 bases, with 6 bases between. Looked up from germline, CDR1 is SGHTA and CDR2 is FQGTGA. The CDR3 DNA is TGTGCCAGCAGCTTCGGTCCCTCTGGAAACACCATATATTTT. Its translation: CASSFGPSGNTIYF.

This clone occurred a few times. The J gene is TRBJ2-2, the V gene TRBV11-2; D perhaps matches TRBD1 (5 bases). V was pared by 3 bases and J by 4 bases, with 12 bases between. CDR1 and CDR2 (germline): SGHAT, FQNNGV. The CDR3 runs to 15 residues. CDR3 DNA: TGTGCCAGCAGCTTCGGATCTGGGGCCACCGGGGAGCTGTTTTTT. Translating gives CASSFGSGATGELFF.

The V gene is TRBV15, the J gene TRBJ2-6; no definite D call. Per the germline V gene, CDR1 is LNHNV and CDR2 is YYDKDF (reference sequence). V lost 2 bases and J 4 bases, leaving 6 bases between the germline ends. The CDR3 length is 14 residues. The CDR3 sequence is CATSRTRGANVLTF. The CDR3 DNA reads as TGTGCCACCAGCAGAACCAGAGGGGCCAACGTCCTGACTTTC.

The chain is built from TRBV7-9 and TRBJ2-3; no firm D call. Germline assignment: CDR1 SEHNR and CDR2 FQNEAQ (reference sequence). The CDR3 sequence is 12 residues long. V lost 9 bases and J lost 6, with 13 bases in between. The CDR3 DNA reads as TGTGCCAGTACCGACTGGGTGGATACGCAGTATTTT. Translated, it gives CASTDWVDTQYF.